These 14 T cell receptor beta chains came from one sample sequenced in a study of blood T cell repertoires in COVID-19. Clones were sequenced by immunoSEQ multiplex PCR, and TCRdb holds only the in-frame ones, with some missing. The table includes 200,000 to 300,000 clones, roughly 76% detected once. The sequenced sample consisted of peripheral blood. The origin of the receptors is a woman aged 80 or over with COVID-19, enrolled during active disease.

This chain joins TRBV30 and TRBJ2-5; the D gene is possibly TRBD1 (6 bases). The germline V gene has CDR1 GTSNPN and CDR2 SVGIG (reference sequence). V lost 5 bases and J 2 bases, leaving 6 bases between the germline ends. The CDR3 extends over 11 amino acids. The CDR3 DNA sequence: TGTGCCTGGGGACAGCAAGAGACCCAGTACTTC. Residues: CAWGQQETQYF. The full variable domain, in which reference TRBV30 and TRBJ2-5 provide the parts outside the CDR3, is SQTIHQWPATLVQPVGSPLSLECTVEGTSNPNLYWYRQAAGRGLQLLFYSVGIGQISSEVPQNLSASRPQDRQFILSSKKLLLSDSGFYLCAWGQQETQYFGPGTRLLVL.

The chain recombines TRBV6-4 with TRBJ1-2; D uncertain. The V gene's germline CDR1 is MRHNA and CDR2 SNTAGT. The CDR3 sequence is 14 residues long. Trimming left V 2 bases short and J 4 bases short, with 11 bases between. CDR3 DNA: TGTGCCAGCAGTGACAACGGCAGGCTCTATGGCTACACCTTC. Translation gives CASSDNGRLYGYTF.

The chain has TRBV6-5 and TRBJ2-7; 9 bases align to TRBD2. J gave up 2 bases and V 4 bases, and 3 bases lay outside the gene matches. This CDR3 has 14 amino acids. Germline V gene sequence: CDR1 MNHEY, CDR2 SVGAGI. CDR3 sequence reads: CASSLAGATYEQYF. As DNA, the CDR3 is TGTGCCAGCAGTTTAGCGGGAGCAACCTACGAGCAGTACTTC.

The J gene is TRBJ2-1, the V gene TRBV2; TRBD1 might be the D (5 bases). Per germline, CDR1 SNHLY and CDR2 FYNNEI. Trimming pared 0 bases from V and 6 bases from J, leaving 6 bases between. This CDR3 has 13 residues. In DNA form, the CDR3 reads TGTGCCAGCAGTGAAGCGCAGGGCAATGAGCAGTTCTTC. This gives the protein CASSEAQGNEQFF.

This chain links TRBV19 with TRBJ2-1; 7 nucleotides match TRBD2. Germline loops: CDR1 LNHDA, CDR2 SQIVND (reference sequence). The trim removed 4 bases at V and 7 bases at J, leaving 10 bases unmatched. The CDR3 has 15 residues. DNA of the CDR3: TGTGCCAGTAGTACCCTCCAGAGCGGGGTAAATGAGCAGTTCTTC. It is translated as CASSTLQSGVNEQFF. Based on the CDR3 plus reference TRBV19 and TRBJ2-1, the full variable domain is DGGITQSPKYLFRKEGQNVTLSCEQNLNHDAMYWYRQDPGQGLRLIYYSQIVNDFQKGDIAEGYSVSREKKESFPLTVTSAQKNPTAFYLCASSTLQSGVNEQFFGPGTRLTVL.

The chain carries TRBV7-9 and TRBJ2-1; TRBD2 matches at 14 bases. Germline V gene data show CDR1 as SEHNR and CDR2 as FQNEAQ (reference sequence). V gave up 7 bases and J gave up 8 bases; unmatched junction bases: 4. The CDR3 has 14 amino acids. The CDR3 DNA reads TGTGCCAGCAATCGACTAGCGGGAGGGGATGAGCAGTTCTTC. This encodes CASNRLAGGDEQFF.

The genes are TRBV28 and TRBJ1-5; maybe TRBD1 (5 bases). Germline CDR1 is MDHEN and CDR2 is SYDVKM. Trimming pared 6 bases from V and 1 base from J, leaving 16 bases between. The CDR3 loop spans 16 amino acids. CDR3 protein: CASSSPGGASNQPQHF. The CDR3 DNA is TGTGCCAGCAGCTCCCCGGGGGGTGCAAGCAATCAGCCCCAGCATTTT.

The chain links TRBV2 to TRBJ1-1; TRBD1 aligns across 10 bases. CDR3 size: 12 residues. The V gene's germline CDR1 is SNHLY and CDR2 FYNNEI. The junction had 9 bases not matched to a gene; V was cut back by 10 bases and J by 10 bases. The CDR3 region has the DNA TGTGCCATCACCGGGACAGGGGCTGGAGCTTTCTTT. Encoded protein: CAITGTGAGAFF.

The CDR3 reads CASSGRTGGAGGANVLTF. The CDR3 coding sequence is TGTGCCAGCAGCGGGAGGACAGGGGGCGCGGGAGGGGCCAACGTCCTGACTTTC. The chain recombines TRBV7-3 with TRBJ2-6; TRBD1 agrees at 11 bases. In germline, CDR1 is SGHTA, CDR2 FQGTGA. The CDR3 has 18 residues. J lost 4 bases, V lost 5 bases, and 10 bases had no gene match.

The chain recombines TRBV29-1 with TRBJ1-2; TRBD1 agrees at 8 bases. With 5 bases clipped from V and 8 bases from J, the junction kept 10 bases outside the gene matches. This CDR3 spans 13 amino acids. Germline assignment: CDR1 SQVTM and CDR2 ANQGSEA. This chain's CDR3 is CSVNRNTGGGYTF. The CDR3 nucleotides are TGCAGCGTTAACCGGAACACAGGGGGAGGCTACACCTTC.

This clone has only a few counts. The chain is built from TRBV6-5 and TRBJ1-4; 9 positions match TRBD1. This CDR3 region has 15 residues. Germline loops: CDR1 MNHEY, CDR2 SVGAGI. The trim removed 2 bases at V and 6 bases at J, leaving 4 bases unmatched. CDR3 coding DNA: TGTGCCAGCAGTTACGGGACAGGGCCGGATGAAAAACTGTTTTTT. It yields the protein CASSYGTGPDEKLFF.

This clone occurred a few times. The CDR3 sequence: CASSYLGGNSPLHF. CDR3 coding DNA: TGTGCCAGCAGTTACCTTGGAGGGAATTCACCCCTCCACTTT. The rearrangement joins TRBV6-2 or TRBV6-3 to TRBJ1-6; D gene unclear. V dropped 2 bases and J dropped 7 bases, with 9 bases sitting between them. Germline CDR1 and CDR2: MNHEY and SVGEGT. This CDR3 spans 14 amino acids.

CDR3 in DNA: TGTGCCAGCAGCCCCAGCGGGGGCGTAAATTCACCCCTCCACTTT. Translated: CASSPSGGVNSPLHF. This chain uses TRBV7-9 with TRBJ1-6; perhaps TRBD1 as D (6 bases). The V end was cut by 5 bases, the J end by 7 bases, with 15 bases between. CDR1 is SEHNR and CDR2 is FQNEAQ in the germline V gene (reference sequence). The CDR3 is 15 residues long.

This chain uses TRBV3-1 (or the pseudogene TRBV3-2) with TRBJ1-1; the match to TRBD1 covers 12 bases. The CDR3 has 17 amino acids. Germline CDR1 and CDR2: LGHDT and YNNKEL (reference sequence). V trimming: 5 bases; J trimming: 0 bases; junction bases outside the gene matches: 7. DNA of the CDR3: TGTGCCAGCAGCGTGGGACAGGGGGCGCCTATGAACACTGAAGCTTTCTTT. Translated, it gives CASSVGQGAPMNTEAFF.